A single sample is the source of the 9 T cell receptor beta chains below, sequenced in a study of T cell repertoires in cytomegalovirus infection. Their antigens are not known. Using its own MiXCR run on the reads, TCRdb lists one record per CDR3 protein. The sample lists 700,000 to 950,000 distinct CDR3 sequences, roughly 33% seen once, with roughly 12% in the top ten. Here the sequenced sample was cultured CD8+ T cells from PBMCs, taken from culture after CMV antigen stimulation. The receptors originated from a human donor in good health (CMV status not recorded). Some clones in this sample may be carry-over from other donors' samples.

CDR3 sequence reads: CASSYVSGMNTEAFF. The CDR3 DNA reads as TGTGCCAGCAGTTATGTATCAGGGATGAACACTGAAGCTTTCTTT. This chain links TRBV6-2 or TRBV6-3 with TRBJ1-1; possibly TRBD1 for D (5 bases). The CDR3 has 15 amino acids. Germline CDR1 reads MNHEY; CDR2 reads SVGEGT. Between the trimmed V and J ends, which lost 3 bases and 0 bases, there was a span of 11 bases.

This rearrangement joins TRBV7-9 to TRBJ2-7; 7 positions match TRBD1. CDR1 is SEHNR, CDR2 FQNEAQ, per germline (reference sequence). The CDR3 has 16 amino acids. The V segment lost 4 bases and the J segment 1 base; nucleotides outside the gene matches: 10. CDR3 bases: TGTGCCAGCAGCTCCAGCACAGGGGTTAAGTCCTACGAGCAGTACGTC. Amino acids: CASSSSTGVKSYEQYV.

This chain uses TRBV9 with TRBJ2-1, with a possible D match to TRBD1 (6 bases). Germline lookup yields CDR1 SGDLS and CDR2 YYNGEE. The CDR3 contains 18 residues. V gave up 3 bases and J gave up 6 bases, with 25 bases separating them. CDR3: CASSANRQAANRFNEQFF. In nucleotides, the CDR3 is TGTGCCAGCAGCGCCAATCGACAGGCGGCAAACCGATTCAATGAGCAGTTCTTC.

J is TRBJ1-2 and V is TRBV28; D is uncertain. The CDR3 runs 16 residues. V lost 5 bases, J lost 4 bases, and 20 bases lay in between. Germline V gene data show CDR1 as MDHEN and CDR2 as SYDVKM. The CDR3 nucleotides read TGTGCCAGCAGTCCCTTAGTCGGACCTCGGGTCTATGGCTACACCTTC. This codes for CASSPLVGPRVYGYTF.

The chain joins TRBV7-9 to TRBJ2-1; 8 bases agree with TRBD1. J was trimmed by 0 bases and V by 6 bases; bases with no gene match: 7. The germline V gene encodes CDR1 SEHNR and CDR2 FQNEAQ (reference sequence). The CDR3 is 16 amino acids. The CDR3 is CASRHDRGSSYNEQFF. The CDR3 DNA follows: TGTGCCAGCAGACACGACAGGGGAAGCTCCTACAATGAGCAGTTCTTC.

The chain links TRBV28 to TRBJ2-7; TRBD1 matches 11 bases. The CDR3 has 14 residues. The J segment lost 2 bases and the V segment lost 6 bases, leaving 3 bases of the junction unmatched. Germline V CDR1 and CDR2: MDHEN, SYDVKM. CDR3 residues: CASRGDRGTYEQYV. The CDR3 DNA reads as TGTGCCAGCAGGGGGGACAGGGGGACCTACGAGCAGTACGTC.

The rearrangement joins TRBV6-5 to TRBJ2-3, with 14 nucleotides matching TRBD2. CDR1 and CDR2 (germline): MNHEY, SVGAGI. The V and J ends lost 5 bases and 6 bases, in that order; junction bases with no gene match: 4. The CDR3 covers 15 residues. CDR3 sequence reads: CASSATSGGDDTQYF. The CDR3 DNA reads as TGTGCCAGCAGTGCGACTAGCGGGGGGGATGATACGCAGTATTTT.

This clonotype was seen more than once but under ten times. The V and J genes are TRBV7-8 and TRBJ2-1, with D uncertain. Germline-derived CDR1 and CDR2 are SGHVS and FQNEAQ. The length of the CDR3 is 13 residues. The V gene lost 3 bases and the J gene lost 3 bases, with 6 bases spanning the gap. CDR3 coding DNA: TGTGCCAGCAGCTTCATCCACTACAATGAGCAGTTCTTC. Its protein product is CASSFIHYNEQFF.

The rearrangement links TRBV6-1 to TRBJ2-7; no definite D call. CDR3 length: 16 residues. Germline V gene data show CDR1 as MNHNS and CDR2 as SASEGT. Trimming left V 1 base short and J 1 base short, with 14 bases between. The CDR3 DNA reads as TGTGCCAGCAGTGAAGTGGGTTGGGCCGAATCCTACGAGCAGTACGTC. This sequence encodes CASSEVGWAESYEQYV.